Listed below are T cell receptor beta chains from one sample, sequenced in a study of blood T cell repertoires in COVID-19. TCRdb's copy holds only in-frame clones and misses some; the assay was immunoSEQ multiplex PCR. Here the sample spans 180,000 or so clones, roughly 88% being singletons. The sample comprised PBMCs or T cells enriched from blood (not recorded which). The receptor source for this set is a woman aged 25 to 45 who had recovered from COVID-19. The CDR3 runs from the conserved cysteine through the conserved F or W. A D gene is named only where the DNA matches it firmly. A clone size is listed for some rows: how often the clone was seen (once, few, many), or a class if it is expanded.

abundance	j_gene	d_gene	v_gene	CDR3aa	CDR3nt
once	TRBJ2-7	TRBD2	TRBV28	CASTLRAGDLSPFYEQYF	TGTGCCAGCACCTTGCGAGCGGGGGATCTATCTCCATTCTACGAGCAGTACTTC
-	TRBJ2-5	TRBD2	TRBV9	CASSVGLAGARETQYF	TGTGCCAGCAGCGTTGGACTAGCGGGAGCGAGGGAGACCCAGTACTTC
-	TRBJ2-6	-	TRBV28	CASSLSRAGANVLTF	TGTGCCAGCAGTTTATCCCGAGCTGGGGCCAACGTCCTGACTTTC
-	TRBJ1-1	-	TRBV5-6	CASSLSTEAFF	TGTGCCAGCAGCTTATCGACTGAAGCTTTCTTT
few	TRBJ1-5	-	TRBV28	CASSFTRVGNQPQHF	TGTGCCAGCAGTTTTACCAGGGTTGGCAATCAGCCCCAGCATTTT
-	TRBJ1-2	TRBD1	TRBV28	CAGADRPHGYTF	TGTGCCGGAGCGGACAGGCCCCATGGCTACACCTTC
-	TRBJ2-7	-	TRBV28	CAGPPGAPHGLGYEQYF	TGTGCCGGCCCACCGGGAGCCCCTCATGGCTTGGGCTACGAGCAGTACTTC
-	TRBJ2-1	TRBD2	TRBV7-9	CASSQGLADYNEQFF	TGTGCCAGCAGCCAGGGACTAGCGGATTACAATGAGCAGTTCTTC
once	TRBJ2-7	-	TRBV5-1	CASSFRGEQYF	TGCGCCAGCAGCTTCAGGGGCGAGCAGTACTTC
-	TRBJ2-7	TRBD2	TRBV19	CASSRGLAGASSEQYF	TGTGCCAGTAGTAGGGGACTAGCGGGAGCTAGTTCGGAGCAGTACTTC
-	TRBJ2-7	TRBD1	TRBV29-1	CSVEVQGYEQYF	TGCAGCGTTGAAGTACAGGGGTACGAGCAGTACTTC
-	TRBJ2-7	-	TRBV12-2	CASRLGFAGRPYEQYF	TGTGCAAGTCGCTTAGGATTTGCGGGTCGACCCTACGAGCAGTACTTC
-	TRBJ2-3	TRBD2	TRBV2	CASSEGSRGRRTDTQYF	TGTGCCAGCAGTGAAGGATCCCGCGGGAGAAGAACAGATACGCAGTATTTT
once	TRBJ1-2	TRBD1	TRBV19	CASTELGQGAHGYTF	TGTGCCAGTACTGAACTGGGACAGGGGGCACATGGCTACACCTTC
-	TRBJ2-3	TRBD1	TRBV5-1	CASFPSQGAGDTQYF	TGCGCCAGCTTCCCCTCGCAGGGGGCGGGAGATACGCAGTATTTT
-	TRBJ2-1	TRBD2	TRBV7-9	CASSSGAAGAHEQFF	TGTGCCAGCAGCTCAGGGGCAGCGGGAGCGCATGAGCAGTTCTTC
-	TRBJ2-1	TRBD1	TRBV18	CASQDRDSNNEQFF	TGTGCCAGCCAAGACAGGGATTCCAACAATGAGCAGTTCTTC
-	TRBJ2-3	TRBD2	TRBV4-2	CASSFQLAGGPPDTQYF	TGTGCCAGCAGCTTCCAACTAGCGGGAGGGCCCCCAGATACGCAGTATTTT
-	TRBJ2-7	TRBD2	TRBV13	CASSLGVAGELGEQYF	TGTGCCAGCAGCTTAGGCGTAGCGGGAGAATTAGGCGAGCAGTACTTC
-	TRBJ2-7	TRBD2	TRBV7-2	CALGEGSYEQYF	TGTGCCTTGGGGGAGGGCTCCTACGAGCAGTACTTC
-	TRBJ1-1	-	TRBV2	CASSAGKGTEAFF	TGTGCCAGCAGTGCGGGGAAAGGCACTGAAGCTTTCTTT
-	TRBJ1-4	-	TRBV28	CASSFQGGFEKLFF	TGTGCCAGCAGTTTTCAGGGTGGCTTTGAAAAACTGTTTTTT
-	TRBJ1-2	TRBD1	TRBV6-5	CASLQGGYYGYTF	TGTGCCAGCCTACAGGGGGGATACTATGGCTACACCTTC
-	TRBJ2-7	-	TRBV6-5	CATTDRHSYEQYF	TGTGCCACAACCGACAGGCACTCCTACGAGCAGTACTTC
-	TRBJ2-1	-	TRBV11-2	CASSLRLDRSYNEQFF	TGTGCCAGCAGCTTGAGACTGGATCGCTCCTACAATGAGCAGTTCTTC
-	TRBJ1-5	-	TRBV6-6	CATNNGNQPQHF	TGTGCCACCAACAACGGCAATCAGCCCCAGCATTTT
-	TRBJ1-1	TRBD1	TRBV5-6	CASSLYSAQGAAFF	TGTGCCAGCAGCTTGTATTCGGCCCAGGGGGCGGCTTTCTTT
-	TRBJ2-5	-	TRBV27	CASRQREETQYF	TGTGCCAGCAGGCAACGAGAAGAGACCCAGTACTTC
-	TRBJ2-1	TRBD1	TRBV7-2	CASSSWDRAEEQFF	TGTGCCAGCAGCTCCTGGGACAGGGCAGAAGAGCAGTTCTTC
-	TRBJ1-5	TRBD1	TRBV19	CASSTRQGRDQPQHF	TGTGCCAGTAGTACCCGACAGGGTAGGGATCAGCCCCAGCATTTT
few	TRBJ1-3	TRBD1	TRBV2	CASRGTGAGNTIYF	TGTGCCAGCAGAGGGACAGGGGCCGGAAACACCATATATTTT
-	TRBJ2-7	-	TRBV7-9	CASSTALGDNYEQYF	TGTGCCAGCAGCACTGCCTTGGGGGACAACTACGAGCAGTACTTC
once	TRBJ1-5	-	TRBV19	CASSNGGVNQPQHF	TGTGCCAGTAGTAACGGAGGGGTCAATCAGCCCCAGCATTTT
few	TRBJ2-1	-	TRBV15	CATSSQSWSSYNEQFF	TGTGCCACCAGCAGCCAGAGTTGGAGCTCCTACAATGAGCAGTTCTTC
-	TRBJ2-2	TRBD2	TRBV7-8	CASTPGLENTGELFF	TGTGCCAGCACCCCGGGACTAGAGAACACCGGGGAGCTGTTTTTT
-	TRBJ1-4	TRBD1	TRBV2	CASSDEVQGAAKLFF	TGTGCCAGCAGTGATGAGGTACAGGGGGCGGCAAAACTGTTTTTT
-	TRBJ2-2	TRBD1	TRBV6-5	CASDRGVNTGELFF	TGTGCCAGTGACAGGGGAGTCAACACCGGGGAGCTGTTTTTT
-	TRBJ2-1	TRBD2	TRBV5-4	CASSLELADNEQFF	TGTGCCAGCAGCTTGGAACTAGCGGACAATGAGCAGTTCTTC
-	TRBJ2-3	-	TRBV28	CASSSLRLTGTTDTQYF	TGTGCCAGCAGTTCCCTACGCTTGACAGGAACCACAGATACGCAGTATTTT
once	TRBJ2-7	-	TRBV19	CASSHLIRTSKSSYEQYF	TGTGCCAGTAGTCACCTTATCCGGACATCCAAATCCTCCTACGAGCAGTACTTC
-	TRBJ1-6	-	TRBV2	CASSEAGGWGDNSPLHF	TGTGCCAGCAGTGAAGCAGGGGGATGGGGAGATAATTCACCCCTCCACTTT
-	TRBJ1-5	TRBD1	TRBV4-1	CASSHSSTGINNQPQHF	TGCGCCAGCAGCCATAGCTCGACAGGGATCAACAATCAGCCCCAGCATTTT
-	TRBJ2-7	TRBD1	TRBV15	CATSREKTGTGAYEQYF	TGTGCCACCAGCAGGGAAAAGACCGGGACAGGAGCCTACGAGCAGTACTTC
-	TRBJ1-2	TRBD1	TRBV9	CASSDTGGSNYGYTF	TGTGCCAGCAGTGACACAGGGGGATCCAACTATGGCTACACCTTC
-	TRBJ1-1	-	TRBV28	CASTLVLVGGTEAFF	TGTGCCAGCACCCTTGTGTTGGTGGGAGGAACTGAAGCTTTCTTT
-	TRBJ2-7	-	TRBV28	CASSFPGQFYEQYF	TGTGCCAGCAGTTTCCCCGGACAGTTCTACGAGCAGTACTTC
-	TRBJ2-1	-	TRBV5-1	CASSSELNEQFF	TGCGCCAGCAGCTCTGAGCTGAATGAGCAGTTCTTC
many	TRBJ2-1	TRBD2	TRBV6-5	CASRPLAASRNEQFF	TGTGCCAGCAGGCCTCTAGCGGCGTCTAGGAATGAGCAGTTCTTC